This T cell receptor (beta chain) was retrieved from a study of blood T cell repertoires in COVID-19. Turning to the study itself: The United States, Italy and Spain supplied acute and convalescent COVID-19 samples. T cells, B-cell-depleted T cells, or PBMCs provided the cDNA or gDNA that served as material.

In the original workflow: Estimates of nucleated cell counts were drawn from the amplification of reference gene primers. The assay was immunoSEQ multiplex PCR, and TCRdb's table has in-frame clones only and misses some. That table furnishes V, J and clone size, whereas the DNA furnished D and trimming. The sample includes fewer than 40,000 clones, about 84% of them seen just once. The Seattle patients, enrolled during active infection, were followed longitudinally. The V gene's germline CDR1 is SGHAT and CDR2 FQNNGV. There are 16 residues in the CDR3. V lost 5 bases, J lost 0 bases, and 9 bases stayed unmatched.

The TCR sequence derives from a man in his 70s with COVID-19, enrolled during active disease. J is TRBJ1-2 and V is TRBV11-2; 7 bases align to TRBD1. What was sequenced was peripheral blood. CDR3 nucleotide sequence: TGTGCCAGCAGCGCTACTACAGGGGAAGCTAACTATGGCTACACCTTC. Its protein product is CASSATTGEANYGYTF.